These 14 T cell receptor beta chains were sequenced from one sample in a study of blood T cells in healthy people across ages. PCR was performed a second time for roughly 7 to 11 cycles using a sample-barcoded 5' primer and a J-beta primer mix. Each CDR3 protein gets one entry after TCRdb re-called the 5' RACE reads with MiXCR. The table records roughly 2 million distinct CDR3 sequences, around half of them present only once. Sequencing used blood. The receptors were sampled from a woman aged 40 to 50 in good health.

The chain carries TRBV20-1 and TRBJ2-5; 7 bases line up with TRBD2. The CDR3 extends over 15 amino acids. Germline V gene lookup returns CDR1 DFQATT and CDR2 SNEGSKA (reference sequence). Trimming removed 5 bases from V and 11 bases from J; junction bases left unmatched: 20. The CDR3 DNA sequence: TGCAGTGCTTTAGCGGCTAGCGGATTTAGTAATGAGCAGTACTTC. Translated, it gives CSALAASGFSNEQYF.

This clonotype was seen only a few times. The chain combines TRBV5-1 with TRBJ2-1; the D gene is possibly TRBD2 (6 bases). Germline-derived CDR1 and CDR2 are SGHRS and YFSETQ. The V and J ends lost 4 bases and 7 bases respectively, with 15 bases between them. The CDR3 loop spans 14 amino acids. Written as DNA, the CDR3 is TGCGCCAGCAGCGGGGCGGGGTCTTCTAATGAGCAGTTCTTC. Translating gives CASSGAGSSNEQFF.

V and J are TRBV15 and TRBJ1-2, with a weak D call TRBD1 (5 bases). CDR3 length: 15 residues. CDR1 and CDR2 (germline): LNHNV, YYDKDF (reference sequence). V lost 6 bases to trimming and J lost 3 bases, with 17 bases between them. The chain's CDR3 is CATRSGARTYYGYTF. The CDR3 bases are TGTGCCACCAGAAGTGGGGCTAGGACGTACTATGGCTACACCTTC. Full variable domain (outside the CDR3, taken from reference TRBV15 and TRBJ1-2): DAMVIQNPRYQVTQFGKPVTLSCSQTLNHNVMYWYQQKSSQAPKLLFHYYDKDFNNEADTPDNFQSRRPNTSFCFLDIRSPGLGDTAMYLCATRSGARTYYGYTFGSGTRLTVV.

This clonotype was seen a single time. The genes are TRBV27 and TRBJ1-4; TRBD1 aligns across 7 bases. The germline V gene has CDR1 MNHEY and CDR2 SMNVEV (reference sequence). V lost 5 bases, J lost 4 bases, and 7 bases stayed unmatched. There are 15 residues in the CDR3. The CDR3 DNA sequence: TGTGCCAGCAGTACGTGGGGGGACAGTAATGAAAAACTGTTTTTT. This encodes CASSTWGDSNEKLFF.

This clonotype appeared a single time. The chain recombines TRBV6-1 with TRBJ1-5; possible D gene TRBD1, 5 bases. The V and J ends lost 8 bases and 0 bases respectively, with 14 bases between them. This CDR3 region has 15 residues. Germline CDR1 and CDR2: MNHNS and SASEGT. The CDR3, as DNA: TGTGCCAGCCAACGGGGGGTTTATAGCAATCAGCCCCAGCATTTT. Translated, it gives CASQRGVYSNQPQHF.

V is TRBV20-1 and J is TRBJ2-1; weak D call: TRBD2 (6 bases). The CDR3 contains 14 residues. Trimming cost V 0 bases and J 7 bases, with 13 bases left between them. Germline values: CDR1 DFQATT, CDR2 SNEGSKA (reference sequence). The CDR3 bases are TGCAGTGCTAGAGATGCGGGGAAGCGAAATGAGCAGTTCTTC. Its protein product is CSARDAGKRNEQFF.

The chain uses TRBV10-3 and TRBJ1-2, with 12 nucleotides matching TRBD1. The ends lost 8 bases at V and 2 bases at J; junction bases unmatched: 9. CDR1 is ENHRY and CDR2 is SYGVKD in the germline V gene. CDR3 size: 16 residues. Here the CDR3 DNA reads TGTGCCATCTCGGCCTCCGGGACAGGGGGCAACTATGGCTACACCTTC. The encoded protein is CAISASGTGGNYGYTF.

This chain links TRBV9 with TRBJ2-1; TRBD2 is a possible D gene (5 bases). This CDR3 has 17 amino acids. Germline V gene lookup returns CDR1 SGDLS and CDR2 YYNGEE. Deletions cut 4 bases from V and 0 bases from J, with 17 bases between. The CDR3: CASSPPSGKSSYNEQFF. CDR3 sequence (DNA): TGTGCCAGCAGCCCCCCCTCGGGGAAGAGCTCCTACAATGAGCAGTTCTTC.

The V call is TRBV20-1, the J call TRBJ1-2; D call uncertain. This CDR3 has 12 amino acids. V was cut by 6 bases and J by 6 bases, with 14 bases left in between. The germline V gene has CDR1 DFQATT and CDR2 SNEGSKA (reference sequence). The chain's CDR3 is CSAALLTDGYTF. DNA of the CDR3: TGCAGTGCCGCCCTACTAACGGATGGCTACACCTTC.

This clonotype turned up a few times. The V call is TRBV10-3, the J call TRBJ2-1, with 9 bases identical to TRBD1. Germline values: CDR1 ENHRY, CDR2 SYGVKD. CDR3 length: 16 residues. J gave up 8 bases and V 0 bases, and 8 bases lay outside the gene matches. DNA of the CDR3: TGTGCCATCAGTGAGTCGCTCCTTGGACAGGGGTATGAGCAGTTCTTC. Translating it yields CAISESLLGQGYEQFF.

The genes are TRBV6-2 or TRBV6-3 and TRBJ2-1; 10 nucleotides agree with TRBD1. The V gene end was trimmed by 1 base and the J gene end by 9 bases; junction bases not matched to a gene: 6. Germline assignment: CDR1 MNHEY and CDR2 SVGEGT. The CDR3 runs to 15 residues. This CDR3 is CASSYYGTGAGEQFF. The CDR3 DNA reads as TGTGCCAGCAGTTACTATGGGACAGGGGCGGGTGAGCAGTTCTTC.

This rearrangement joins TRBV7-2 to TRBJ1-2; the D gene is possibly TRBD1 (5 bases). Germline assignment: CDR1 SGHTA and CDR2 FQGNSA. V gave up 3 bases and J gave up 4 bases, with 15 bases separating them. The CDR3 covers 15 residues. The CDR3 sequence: CASSFMPPGIYGYTF. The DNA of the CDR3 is TGTGCCAGCAGCTTTATGCCCCCAGGGATCTATGGCTACACCTTC.

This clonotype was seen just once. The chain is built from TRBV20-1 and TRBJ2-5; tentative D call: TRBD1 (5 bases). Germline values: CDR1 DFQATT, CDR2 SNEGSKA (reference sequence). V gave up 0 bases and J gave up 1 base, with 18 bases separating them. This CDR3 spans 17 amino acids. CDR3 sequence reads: CSARDLKGVASQETQYF. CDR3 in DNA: TGCAGTGCTAGAGATCTGAAAGGGGTGGCCTCCCAAGAGACCCAGTACTTC.

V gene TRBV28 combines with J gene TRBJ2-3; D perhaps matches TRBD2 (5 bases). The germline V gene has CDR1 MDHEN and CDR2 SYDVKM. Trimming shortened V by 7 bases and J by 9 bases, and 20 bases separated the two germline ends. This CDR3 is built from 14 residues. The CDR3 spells CASKSSAWSWTQYF. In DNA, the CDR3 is TGTGCCAGCAAGAGTAGCGCTTGGAGTTGGACGCAGTATTTT. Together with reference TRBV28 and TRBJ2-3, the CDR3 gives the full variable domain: DVKVTQSSRYLVKRTGEKVFLECVQDMDHENMFWYRQDPGLGLRLIYFSYDVKMKEKGDIPEGYSVSREKKERFSLILESASTNQTSMYLCASKSSAWSWTQYFGPGTRLTVL.